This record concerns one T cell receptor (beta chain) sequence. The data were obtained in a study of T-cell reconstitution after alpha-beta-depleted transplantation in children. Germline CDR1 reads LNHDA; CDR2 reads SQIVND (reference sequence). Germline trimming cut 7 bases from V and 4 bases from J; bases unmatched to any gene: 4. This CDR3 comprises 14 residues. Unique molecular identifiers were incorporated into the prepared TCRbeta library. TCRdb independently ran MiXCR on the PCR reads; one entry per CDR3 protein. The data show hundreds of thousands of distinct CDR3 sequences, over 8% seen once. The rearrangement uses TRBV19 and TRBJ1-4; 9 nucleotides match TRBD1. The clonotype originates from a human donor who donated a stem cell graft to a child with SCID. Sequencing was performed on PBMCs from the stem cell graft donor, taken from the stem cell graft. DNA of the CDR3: TGTGCCAGTACCAGGGACAGGGATAATGAAAAACTGTTTTTT. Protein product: CASTRDRDNEKLFF.